Listed below are T cell receptor beta chains from one sample, sequenced in a study of T cells in Graves' hyperthyroidism and ophthalmopathy. TCRdb independently ran MiXCR on the multiplex PCR reads; one entry per CDR3 protein. The repertoire has under 400,000 distinct CDR3 sequences, more than 11% of them found once; the top ten carry around 10%. The specimen sequenced was blood. These receptors all come from a woman aged 60-75 years with Graves' hyperthyroidism. CDR3s include the opening cysteine and the closing phenylalanine or tryptophan. Fields, in order: clone size, D gene, V gene, J gene, CDR3 DNA, CDR3 protein. A D gene is named only where the DNA matches it firmly. Clone size is given for some rows only: seen once, a few or many times, or a class if the clone is expanded.

abundance: few; d_gene: -; v_gene: TRBV20-1; j_gene: TRBJ1-4; CDR3nt: TGCAGTGCTAGAGATAGTGGGCAGGGAAAAACTAATGAAAAACTGTTTTTT; CDR3aa: CSARDSGQGKTNEKLFF
abundance: many; d_gene: TRBD2; v_gene: TRBV5-5; j_gene: TRBJ2-1; CDR3nt: TGTGCCAGCAGTCTAGCGGGACTCTACAATGAGCAGTTCTTC; CDR3aa: CASSLAGLYNEQFF
abundance: few; d_gene: TRBD2; v_gene: TRBV4-1; j_gene: TRBJ2-7; CDR3nt: TGCGCCAGCAGCCAAACTAGCGGGGCCTCTTACGAGCAGTACTTC; CDR3aa: CASSQTSGASYEQYF
abundance: -; d_gene: -; v_gene: TRBV20-1; j_gene: TRBJ1-5; CDR3nt: TGCAGTGGGGGGGGGAGGAACGCCAGGGGTACCCATCAGCCCCAGCATTTT; CDR3aa: CSGGGRNARGTHQPQHF
abundance: few; d_gene: -; v_gene: TRBV11-3; j_gene: TRBJ2-3; CDR3nt: TGTGCCAGCAGCTTACGGGGGCCCATAGGAGATACGCAGTATTTT; CDR3aa: CASSLRGPIGDTQYF
abundance: -; d_gene: TRBD2; v_gene: TRBV2; j_gene: TRBJ2-5; CDR3nt: TGTGCCAGCGTTGGGACTAGCGGGAGGAAAGAGACCCAGTACTTC; CDR3aa: CASVGTSGRKETQYF
abundance: many; d_gene: -; v_gene: TRBV3-1; j_gene: TRBJ1-1; CDR3nt: TGTGCCAGCCGACGGGAGAACACTGAAGCTTTCTTT; CDR3aa: CASRRENTEAFF
abundance: many; d_gene: -; v_gene: TRBV6-6; j_gene: TRBJ2-7; CDR3nt: TGTGCCAGCAGTTACGGAGCGCGGGGAGAGGGCTACGAGCAGTACTTC; CDR3aa: CASSYGARGEGYEQYF
abundance: many; d_gene: TRBD1; v_gene: TRBV29-1; j_gene: TRBJ2-1; CDR3nt: TGCAGCGTTGAAGGGGCCGGGACAGGGAATGAGCAGTTCTTC; CDR3aa: CSVEGAGTGNEQFF
abundance: few; d_gene: -; v_gene: TRBV30; j_gene: TRBJ1-2; CDR3nt: TGTGCCTGGAGTAACGGGCCCCTCTATGGCTACGCCTTC; CDR3aa: CAWSNGPLYGYAF
abundance: -; d_gene: -; v_gene: TRBV28; j_gene: TRBJ1-1; CDR3nt: TGTGCCAGCAGCTCCGCCGGGGAATCCACTGAAGCTTTCTTT; CDR3aa: CASSSAGESTEAFF
abundance: -; d_gene: -; v_gene: TRBV29-1; j_gene: TRBJ1-1; CDR3nt: TGCAGCGTTGGGGGGGGCTTGCTTGTCACTGAAGCTTTCTTT; CDR3aa: CSVGGGLLVTEAFF
abundance: many; d_gene: TRBD1; v_gene: TRBV19; j_gene: TRBJ1-5; CDR3nt: TGTGCCAGTACCGTGGGCCCCATACAGGGGAGGATGCAGCCCCAGCATTTT; CDR3aa: CASTVGPIQGRMQPQHF
abundance: many; d_gene: TRBD2; v_gene: TRBV3-1; j_gene: TRBJ2-1; CDR3nt: TGTGCCAGCAGCCAAGACCCACTAGCGGGAGGCAATGAGCAGTTCTTC; CDR3aa: CASSQDPLAGGNEQFF
abundance: -; d_gene: TRBD2; v_gene: TRBV5-1; j_gene: TRBJ2-1; CDR3nt: TGCGCCAGCAGCCAGACTAGCGGGAGCCGAGGGGTCAATGAGCAGTTCTTC; CDR3aa: CASSQTSGSRGVNEQFF
abundance: few; d_gene: TRBD2; v_gene: TRBV6-1; j_gene: TRBJ2-7; CDR3nt: TGTGCCAGCAGGGGGACTAGCGGGAGGGCCTACGAGCAGTACTTC; CDR3aa: CASRGTSGRAYEQYF
abundance: many; d_gene: TRBD1; v_gene: TRBV3-1; j_gene: TRBJ1-1; CDR3nt: TGTGCCAGCAGCCCGGGGGGGACAGGCAAAGGAAACACTGAAGCTTTCTTT; CDR3aa: CASSPGGTGKGNTEAFF
abundance: few; d_gene: -; v_gene: TRBV19; j_gene: TRBJ2-7; CDR3nt: TGTGCCAGTAGCAATCTGGGGAACGAGCAGTACTTC; CDR3aa: CASSNLGNEQYF
abundance: many; d_gene: TRBD1; v_gene: TRBV3-1; j_gene: TRBJ2-7; CDR3nt: TGTGCCAGCAGCCAAGCCGGGACAGGGACCTCCTACGAGCAGTACTTC; CDR3aa: CASSQAGTGTSYEQYF
abundance: -; d_gene: -; v_gene: TRBV19; j_gene: TRBJ1-1; CDR3nt: TGTGCCAGTAGACGCGGGGCCTTGAACACTGAAGCTTTCTTT; CDR3aa: CASRRGALNTEAFF
abundance: many; d_gene: TRBD2; v_gene: TRBV20-1; j_gene: TRBJ2-5; CDR3nt: TGCAGTGCTAGACCGAGATTAACTGGGACTAGCGGGAGGTGGAGGGAAGAGACCCAGTACTTC; CDR3aa: CSARPRLTGTSGRWREETQYF
abundance: -; d_gene: TRBD2; v_gene: TRBV5-1; j_gene: TRBJ2-1; CDR3nt: TGCGCCAGCAGCTATTCTAGCGGGAGCTACAATGAGCAGTTCTTC; CDR3aa: CASSYSSGSYNEQFF
abundance: -; d_gene: -; v_gene: TRBV12-3/TRBV12-4; j_gene: TRBJ2-7; CDR3nt: TGTGCCAGCAGTTTCGGCAGGGCCCAAGGGGCCTACGAGCAGTACTTC; CDR3aa: CASSFGRAQGAYEQYF
abundance: many; d_gene: TRBD1; v_gene: TRBV5-8; j_gene: TRBJ2-5; CDR3nt: TGTGCCAGCAGCCAAGGGGGCGAGGAGACCCAGTACTTC; CDR3aa: CASSQGGEETQYF
abundance: many; d_gene: -; v_gene: TRBV20-1; j_gene: TRBJ1-2; CDR3nt: TGCAGTGCTCGACCCTTTAGTGGGGGGCACTATGGCTACACCTTC; CDR3aa: CSARPFSGGHYGYTF
abundance: many; d_gene: -; v_gene: TRBV5-6; j_gene: TRBJ2-3; CDR3nt: TGTGCCAGCAGCTTGGCGACGAAGGAGCGGTATTTT; CDR3aa: CASSLATKERYF
abundance: many; d_gene: -; v_gene: TRBV20-1; j_gene: TRBJ1-1; CDR3nt: TGCAGTGCTAGAGATCGCAGGGGTGGAGTCGCTGAAGCTTTCTTT; CDR3aa: CSARDRRGGVAEAFF
abundance: -; d_gene: -; v_gene: TRBV29-1; j_gene: TRBJ2-7; CDR3nt: TGCAGCGTTGAAGTAGCGGAATACTACGAGCAGTACTTC; CDR3aa: CSVEVAEYYEQYF
abundance: -; d_gene: TRBD2; v_gene: TRBV9; j_gene: TRBJ2-1; CDR3nt: TGTGCCAGCAGCGTAGCCCCGGGACTAGCGGGAAACAATGAGCAGTTCTTC; CDR3aa: CASSVAPGLAGNNEQFF
abundance: few; d_gene: TRBD1; v_gene: TRBV11-3; j_gene: TRBJ1-2; CDR3nt: TGTGCCAGCAGCTTTGGGGGACAGGGGACGGGGAACTATGGCTACACCTTC; CDR3aa: CASSFGGQGTGNYGYTF
abundance: few; d_gene: TRBD2; v_gene: TRBV7-3; j_gene: TRBJ2-1; CDR3nt: TGTGCCAGCAGCTTAATGGGACTAGCGGGAGATGAGCAGTTCTTC; CDR3aa: CASSLMGLAGDEQFF
abundance: -; d_gene: -; v_gene: TRBV6-2/TRBV6-3; j_gene: TRBJ2-3; CDR3nt: TGTGCCAGCAGTTACTCGAGCTGGGGGCTATATACGCAGTATTTT; CDR3aa: CASSYSSWGLYTQYF
abundance: many; d_gene: TRBD1; v_gene: TRBV7-3; j_gene: TRBJ1-1; CDR3nt: TGTGCCAGCAGCTCCAACAGACAGGGTGAAGCTTTCTTT; CDR3aa: CASSSNRQGEAFF
abundance: -; d_gene: TRBD1; v_gene: TRBV10-3; j_gene: TRBJ1-4; CDR3nt: TGTGCCATCAGTGATATGACAGGGGGCTTCGAAAAACTGTTTTTT; CDR3aa: CAISDMTGGFEKLFF
abundance: -; d_gene: -; v_gene: TRBV6-1; j_gene: TRBJ2-2; CDR3nt: TGTGCCAGCAGTTCCCACGGAGGGATCACCGGGGAGCTGTTTTTT; CDR3aa: CASSSHGGITGELFF
abundance: -; d_gene: TRBD1; v_gene: TRBV6-1; j_gene: TRBJ1-1; CDR3nt: TGTGCCAGCACCAGGGACAGAGTCATGAACACTGAAGCTTTCTTT; CDR3aa: CASTRDRVMNTEAFF
abundance: many; d_gene: -; v_gene: TRBV27; j_gene: TRBJ1-1; CDR3nt: TGTGCCACCCTGGGACACGCGAACACTGAAGCTTTCTTT; CDR3aa: CATLGHANTEAFF
abundance: many; d_gene: TRBD1; v_gene: TRBV12-3/TRBV12-4; j_gene: TRBJ2-2; CDR3nt: TGTGCCAGCAGCACCGGGACAGGGACCACCGGGGAGCTGTTTTTT; CDR3aa: CASSTGTGTTGELFF
abundance: few; d_gene: -; v_gene: TRBV29-1; j_gene: TRBJ2-1; CDR3nt: TGCAGCGTTGACTTAGGACCCCAGTTCTTC; CDR3aa: CSVDLGPQFF
abundance: many; d_gene: TRBD2; v_gene: TRBV5-1; j_gene: TRBJ2-7; CDR3nt: TGCGCCAGCAGCCCCTCGGGACTAGAATCCTACGAGCAGTACTTC; CDR3aa: CASSPSGLESYEQYF
abundance: many; d_gene: -; v_gene: TRBV6-5; j_gene: TRBJ1-5; CDR3nt: TGTGCCAGCAGTTACGTTGGGGATAGCAATCAGCCCCAGCATTTT; CDR3aa: CASSYVGDSNQPQHF
abundance: -; d_gene: -; v_gene: TRBV7-3; j_gene: TRBJ2-6; CDR3nt: TGTGCCAGCAGCTTAACGCCGTGGCGAGGTGGATCTGGGGCCAACGTCCTGACTTTC; CDR3aa: CASSLTPWRGGSGANVLTF